This entry describes one T cell receptor (beta chain). What this receptor recognizes is not known. No much larger clone exists at a distance of one base, and base qualities are not known. The approximately 39 donors, aged about 6 to 90 years, were systemically healthy Caucasian individuals from Russia. Ten milliliters of peripheral blood were collected from each donor into EDTA-treated Vacutainer tubes. Ficoll-Paque density-gradient centrifugation was used to isolate PBMCs, with at least 7 million per sample. Total RNA, at least 6 micrograms per sample, was extracted from PBMCs with Trizol reagent. Naive CD45RAhigh/CD27high T cell percentages were measured by flow cytometry on a PBMC aliquot from every donor. The source of the sample is a study of blood T cells in healthy people across ages (dated by TCRdb to about 2015). About the investigation overall: Template switching captured roughly one uniquely barcoded TCR beta cDNA molecule per two T cells in model experiments. Donors were grouped into four age groups: young (average about 15 years), middle-aged (less than 40), aged (roughly 62) and long-lived (about 82). Using deep sequencing normalized with unique cDNA molecular identifiers, the study measured how TCR beta repertoire diversity changes with age. For two donors (one aged 18 to 30 and one aged 80 or older), the study analyzed two additional independent replicas of 1 million unique cDNA reads from the same blood draw.

Library preparation used 5' RACE. The run used an Illumina HiSeq 2500. A second PCR of roughly 6 to 11 cycles was run with a J-beta primer mix and a sample-barcoded 5' primer. A template-switch 5' adaptor carrying 12 random nucleotides introduced a unique molecular identifier onto each TCR beta cDNA molecule. Each sample yielded at least 2.5 million CDR3-containing paired-end reads. All of the RNA was converted into first-strand cDNA using the Mint cDNA synthesis kit, with a TRBC-specific oligonucleotide serving as the primer. All cDNA was treated with uracil-DNA glycosylase and then went through a first 18-cycle PCR with the universal primers M1SS and BC2_uni_R. The paper's processing steps were these. For normalization, 1 million high-quality reads, each with a distinct molecular identifier, were randomly selected from each sample. Reads sharing molecular identifiers were discarded rather than binned into consensus sequences. MiTCR, run with a Q25 quality threshold and the strictest error-elimination algorithm, handled CDR3 identification, clonotype clustering and error correction. A nonparametric unseen species model with Euler transformation was used to estimate a lower bound on total TCR beta diversity. The public reads were quality trimmed at Q25 with fastp and then assembled into clones with MiXCR by TCRdb, keeping productive beta chains. One record per CDR3 amino acid sequence lists the most common genes and DNA. TCRdb, rather than the study authors, made the V and J calls. The sample table shows some 760,000 distinct CDR3 sequences, and more than 20% are seen once. The ten largest clones capture more than 7.5% of the sample.

Results the study describes overall, beyond this receptor: There was a strong correlation between observed TCR beta diversity and the percentage of naive T cells measured by flow cytometry. Because donor CMV infection status was unknown, age-related changes in expanded clonotypes were potentially confounded. Estimates of total diversity from one million sequenced T cells were regarded as lower bounds and underestimates. The long-lived group showed more naive CD4+ T cells, fewer expanded clones and increased TCR diversity than the aged group, suggesting age selection. As age increased, observed TCR beta diversity per million T cells dropped in a roughly linear way, and a significant reduction was already evident by age about 36. Conclusive comparison of naive and antigen-experienced compartments was prevented by the profiling of bulk unsorted PBMCs.

V is cut by 4 bases and J by 3 bases, and the space between the germline ends is 18 bases. The CDR3 spans 16 residues, from the cysteine through the phenylalanine. The read is trimmed to its CDR3 DNA, 48 bases read in frame from base 1. CDR1 is given as SEHNR and CDR2 as FQNEAQ, both from the germline V gene (reference sequence). This sample was shared with a second study, whose subject was T cells of mothers and their children. As the second paper documents: Donors were nine systemically healthy Caucasian individuals: three mothers and their six children. cDNA synthesis consumed the entire amount of extracted RNA, loaded at 1.5 ug RNA in each 15 ul reaction. In the second PCR, the M1S primer introduced both the sample barcodes and 2-4 random nucleotides. Each mother yielded over 9 million TCR beta CDR3 reads and each child 2.5 million to 3 million reads. TCR recombination output is similarly shaped by thymic selection in related and unrelated pairs, with a minor effect exerted by inherited differences. Normalized repertoire overlap in related mother-child pairs was always slightly higher than in unrelated mother-child pairs, but the difference was never significant. No persistent microchimeric T cell clones were found, with a detection sensitivity of approximately 110 clones per million clonotypes. Deep NGS was used in the study to compare the TCR beta repertoires of mothers and children and to look for features that separate related mother-child pairs from unrelated individuals. On average, the children were approximately 11 +/- 4 years old, while the mothers were about 40 +/- 4 years old. Libraries were sequenced on Illumina HiSeq 2000 with 100+100 nt paired-end reads after adapter ligation with NEBNext reagents. Mother and child libraries were prepared a month apart and sequenced in separate runs to prevent cross-contamination. For each donor, between about 450,000 and 2,300,000 distinct TCR beta clonotypes were identified. Naive TCR beta clonotypes were estimated from low-frequency clonotypes matched to each donor's FACS-determined naive share, without sorting.

In this chain, TRBV7-9 is recombined with TRBJ2-5; perhaps TRBD2 is the D gene, with 5 bases matching. The receptor comes from a boy younger than 18 in good health. The specimen sequenced was blood. The nucleotides are TGTGCCAGCAGCTCCTATACGGGCGGGCTAAAAGAGACCCAGTACTTC. Translated, this gives CASSSYTGGLKETQYF.